The source of this TCR beta chain is a study of shared clonotypes between healthy human individuals. About the study: There were three CD4 naive, three CD4 memory, two CD8 naive and one CD8 memory plates per donor.

The CDR3 loop spans 19 amino acids. V was clipped by 1 base and J by 8 bases, with 30 bases between them. CDR1 and CDR2 (germline): SGHRS, YFSETQ. TCRdb keeps only in-frame clones here, not all; method: immunoSEQ multiplex PCR. Altogether about 640,000 clones are present, 72% being singletons, with the ten largest covering under 2%. The clonotype originates from a woman in her twenties or thirties in good health. Sequencing was performed on memory CD4+ T cells sorted from blood. Regarding subset: CD45RA-negative fraction. The chain recombines TRBV5-1 with TRBJ1-2; D uncertain. The DNA for the CDR3 is TGCGCCAGCAGCTTGTTCGCGACGCCGCCGGTACAAAGCACCTACGGCTACACCTTC. Protein product: CASSLFATPPVQSTYGYTF. Based on the CDR3 plus reference TRBV5-1 and TRBJ1-2, the full variable domain is KAGVTQTPRYLIKTRGQQVTLSCSPISGHRSVSWYQQTPGQGLQFLFEYFSETQRNKGNFPGRFSGRQFSNSRSEMNVSTLELGDSALYLCASSLFATPPVQSTYGYTFGSGTRLTVV.